The T cell receptor beta chain described here comes from a study of T cell responses to AZD1222 COVID-19 vaccine. Measured with immunoSEQ multiplex PCR; TCRdb has only the in-frame clones, and not every one. The table has roughly 180,000 clones, approximately 90% seen once. The CDR3 is 15 amino acids. The germline gives CDR1 SGHTS, CDR2 YDEGEE. Trimming removed 7 bases from V and 4 bases from J; junction bases left unmatched: 10. J is TRBJ2-2 and V is TRBV5-8, with 7 bases that match TRBD1. Sequencing used peripheral blood, obtained 28 days after the second AZD1222 dose. This TCR was recovered from an adult who received the AZD1222 COVID-19 vaccine. CDR3 sequence: CASANRGIGTGELFF. The CDR3 coding sequence is TGTGCCAGCGCCAACAGGGGAATCGGCACCGGGGAGCTGTTTTTT.